This T cell receptor (beta chain) is from a study of graft-versus-host responses after intestinal transplantation (dated by TCRdb to about 2021). General notes on the study: Recipients received multivisceral, liver-intestinal, or isolated intestinal transplants. Anti-thymocyte globulin induction was given to all recipients, followed by maintenance tacrolimus and steroids for around three years. Bulk TCR-beta CDR3 sequencing was used to track graft-versus-host and host-versus-graft alloreactive T cell clones in the graft, circulation and bone marrow after intestinal transplantation. To identify alloreactive clones, pre-transplant mixed lymphocyte reaction products were sequenced and then compared with unstimulated pre-transplant donor and recipient T cells. The cohort enrolled about 23 intestinal transplant recipients, one of whom was a retransplant, and a few patients without pretransplant specimens were excluded. A peak of at least 4% donor T cells among recipient peripheral blood mononuclear cells was the definition used for donor T cell macrochimerism. Instead of going to the commercial service, samples from a few later patients were sequenced in-house on an Illumina MiSeq and processed with MiXCR. General study outcomes and caveats: Early after transplant, peak levels of circulating GvH clones were associated with declines in HvG clones. GvH clones were detected in recipient bone marrow, and some of these GvH clones were observed earlier in ileal mucosa or blood, consistent with an intestinal mucosal origin. Patients with donor T cell macrochimerism had high GvH to HvG T cell clonal ratios in their allografts. The relatively low number and heterogeneity of intestinal transplant patients limited the conclusions.

Reading the germline V gene gives CDR1 LGHNA and CDR2 YSLEER. From the cysteine through the phenylalanine, the CDR3 covers 13 amino acids. CDR3 DNA only is kept here, 39 bases in frame from base 1. Trimming removed 5 bases from V and 6 bases from J; the gene matches leave 2 bases unexplained. The intended sense of this specimen's time point label: cells obtained before transplantation from donor or recipient. CD3+CD4+ and CD3+CD8+ populations were FACS-sorted from unstimulated pre-transplant donor and recipient cells taken from spleen or lymph nodes. The protocol used for the library was the immunoSEQ multiplex PCR assay. For most patients, genomic DNA was isolated with the Qiagen DNeasy Blood and Tissue Kit and shipped frozen to Adaptive Biotechnologies for TCR sequencing. Adaptive Biotechnologies carried out high-throughput TCR-beta CDR3 sequencing of genomic DNA for most patients. Regarding the original processing steps: Adaptive's ImmunoSEQ software supplied the TCR sequencing data for about 18 patients, while MiXCR and VDJtools were used to process a few other patients. To correct CD4 versus CD8 sorting errors, any sequence found in both subsets at a frequency ratio below 5:1 was removed. CDR3 nucleotide sequences shared between donor and recipient were removed because the origin of such sequences could not be assigned. To count as alloreactive, a clone needed at least 2-fold expansion over unstimulated cells and a minimum CFSE-low frequency of 0.002% (template counts) or 0.001% (read counts). Mappable clones were those detected in sequenced pre-transplant spleen, lymph node, or MLR CFSE-low populations of the donor or recipient. Cumulative frequency of alloreactive clones was calculated as a percentage of all sequences weighted by copy number. TCRdb provides this immuneACCESS table in a form limited to in-frame rearrangements. Some clones are lacking; in checked studies, under half of them reflect an unresolved V gene, and why the rest are absent is not known. The V and J calls and the clone size are those of that table, but D and trimming were determined from the DNA. For this sample there are roughly 100,000 clones; roughly 89% appear just once. Roughly 0.2% of the sample lies in the top ten.

A word on this clone: Its antigen has not been determined. No per-base quality is available; no much larger clone lies one base away.

The sequence derives from a human donor who was the organ donor for an intestinal transplant. The sequence links TRBV4-3 to TRBJ2-1, with TRBD1 matching 9 junction bases. The material sequenced was unstimulated CD4+ T cells sorted from spleen or lymph node cells, taken before transplant. The nucleotide sequence is TGCGCCAGCAGCGAGACAGGGGGCAATGAGCAGTTCTTC. Its protein product is CASSETGGNEQFF.